The present TCR beta chain was sequenced within a study of T cell repertoires in cytomegalovirus infection. Study-level information: Selection of CMV epitopes for the study included recently identified HLA-C-restricted and well-studied HLA-B-restricted ones. Based on public TCR beta signatures, there were indications of CMV infection and of a matching HLA type. Broader study findings: Accumulated public TCR beta family frequency recognized individuals carrying CMV together with the relevant HLA. The study found HLA-C-restricted CMV-specific TCR beta clonotypes dominating the ex vivo response.

V was cut by 6 bases and J by 3 bases, with 19 bases left in between. CDR1 MGHRA and CDR2 YSYEKL come from the germline V gene. This CDR3 comprises 16 residues. This clonotype was detected many times. Its antigen is as yet unknown. In TCRdb, the reads were re-called with MiXCR into one record per CDR3 protein. Here the sample spans some 800,000 distinct CDR3 sequences, 32% being singletons. The specimen comprised cultured CD8+ T cells from PBMCs, sampled from culture after CMV antigen stimulation. The clonotype originates from a human donor in good health (CMV status not recorded). Some clones in this sample may be carry-over from other donors' samples. The genes are TRBV4-1 and TRBJ2-3, with D tentatively TRBD2 (7 bases). The CDR3 DNA is TGCGCCAGCAGACTCAGATGGGGGGGCGGGACAGATACGCAGTATTTT. Translation gives CASRLRWGGGTDTQYF.